Following are 26 T cell receptor beta chains from one sample sequenced in a study of cytomegalovirus exposure and HLA in healthy donors. The repertoire was sequenced with immunoSEQ multiplex PCR; TCRdb's copy has only in-frame clones and lacks some. The sample has 260,000 or so clones, 88% seen once. Sequenced: PBMCs. The receptor set was obtained from a woman under 30 in good health and CMV-seronegative.

The chain is built from TRBV6-1 and TRBJ1-3; D remains ambiguous. Germline V gene sequence: CDR1 MNHNS, CDR2 SASEGT. The CDR3 is made up of 15 amino acids. V lost 6 bases and J lost 0, with 12 bases in between. CDR3 region: CASSVDTTSGNTIYF. CDR3 DNA: TGTGCCAGCAGCGTTGACACCACCTCTGGAAACACCATATATTTT.

The chain couples TRBV4-1 to TRBJ1-5, with 8 positions matching TRBD1. Trimming removed 2 bases from V and 4 bases from J; junction bases left unmatched: 10. This CDR3 has 17 residues. Germline assignment: CDR1 MGHRA and CDR2 YSYEKL. The CDR3 spells CASSQNIPGQVNQPQHF. CDR3 sequence (DNA): TGCGCCAGCAGCCAAAATATACCGGGACAGGTAAATCAGCCCCAGCATTTT.

The V call is TRBV27, the J call TRBJ1-3, with 7 bases fitting TRBD1. Germline values: CDR1 MNHEY, CDR2 SMNVEV (reference sequence). V lost 5 bases and J lost 0; bases outside the gene matches: 1. CDR3 length equals 14 residues. Written as DNA, the CDR3 is TGTGCCAGCAGTACAGGGGTCTCTGGAAACACCATATATTTT. Amino acid sequence: CASSTGVSGNTIYF.

The V and J genes are TRBV19 and TRBJ1-1; 7 bases match TRBD1. The CDR3 consists of 13 residues. The V gene's germline CDR1 is LNHDA and CDR2 SQIVND (reference sequence). J gave up 2 bases and V 6 bases, and 3 bases lay outside the gene matches. The CDR3 region is CASSNRGNTEAFF. CDR3 DNA sequence: TGTGCCAGTAGCAACAGGGGTAACACTGAAGCTTTCTTT.

This chain uses TRBV10-1 with TRBJ2-1; D is perhaps TRBD2 (5 bases). CDR3 length equals 14 residues. Trimming removed 2 bases at V and 3 bases at J, with 8 bases between. Germline loops: CDR1 WNHNN, CDR2 SYGVQD (reference sequence). The CDR3 coding sequence is TGCGCCAGCAGTGAGGGAACTAGCTACAATGAGCAGTTCTTC. The encoded protein is CASSEGTSYNEQFF.

This clone was counted only a few times. This sequence joins TRBV5-1 and TRBJ1-2; 12 nucleotides match TRBD1. Germline loops: CDR1 SGHRS, CDR2 YFSETQ. This CDR3 has 18 amino acids. With 4 bases clipped from V and 4 bases from J, the junction kept 14 bases outside the gene matches. CDR3 in amino acids: CASSAGGQGAVGGYGYTF. DNA of the CDR3: TGCGCCAGCAGCGCGGGGGGACAGGGGGCTGTAGGAGGCTATGGCTACACCTTC.

The V and J genes are TRBV5-8 and TRBJ1-4; D is uncertain. Trimming removed 4 bases from V and 10 bases from J, with 23 bases in between. The CDR3 runs to 16 residues. Germline V gene data show CDR1 as SGHTS and CDR2 as YDEGEE. DNA for the CDR3: TGTGCCAGCAGCGCAAACCGGGGTTCTGTAGGCGGAAAACTGTTTTTT. Translation gives CASSANRGSVGGKLFF.

This sequence joins TRBV19 and TRBJ1-1; 7 bases are a match to TRBD1. The CDR3 is made up of 16 amino acids. CDR1 LNHDA and CDR2 SQIVND come from the germline V gene (reference sequence). V gave up 1 base and J gave up 5 bases; unmatched junction bases: 10. CDR3 in DNA: TGTGCCAGTAGTATAGGTGCAGGAGGGGGCCGTACTGAAGCTTTCTTT. Amino acids: CASSIGAGGGRTEAFF.

The count of this clone is one. The V and J genes are TRBV11-2 and TRBJ2-3, with D perhaps TRBD2 (6 bases). This CDR3 comprises 17 residues. Trimming shortened V by 1 base and J by 0 bases, and 14 bases separated the two germline ends. Looked up from germline, CDR1 is SGHAT and CDR2 is FQNNGV. The CDR3 here is CASSLGGLADSTDTQYF. In nucleotides, the CDR3 is TGTGCCAGCAGCTTAGGAGGTTTAGCGGATAGCACAGATACGCAGTATTTT.

The chain recombines TRBV25-1 with TRBJ2-7, with a tentative D call TRBD2 (5 bases). This CDR3 has 17 residues. CDR1 MGHDK and CDR2 SYGVNS come from the germline V gene. Trimming left V 4 bases short and J 4 bases short, with 23 bases between. CDR3 bases: TGTGCCAGCAGTGGTTTCTCGGGGATCAGGTTTCGGTACGAGCAGTACTTC. Residues: CASSGFSGIRFRYEQYF.

V usage is TRBV28 and J usage is TRBJ1-5, with a weak D call TRBD1 (5 bases). Germline CDR1 and CDR2: MDHEN and SYDVKM. This CDR3 region has 14 residues. V shed 5 bases and J shed 6 bases, with 14 bases lying between them. This CDR3 reads CASSQGGATQPQHF. The CDR3 DNA sequence: TGTGCCAGCAGTCAGGGAGGGGCTACTCAGCCCCAGCATTTT.

The rearrangement joins TRBV27 to TRBJ2-7; D might be TRBD1 (6 bases). Germline CDR1 is MNHEY and CDR2 is SMNVEV (reference sequence). With 6 bases removed from V and 6 bases from J, the gap between germline ends came to 12 bases. The CDR3 covers 12 residues. The CDR3: CASRGAGGEQYF. In DNA, the CDR3 is TGTGCCAGCAGGGGGGCAGGTGGCGAGCAGTACTTC.

The chain uses TRBV5-1 and TRBJ2-7, with 9 positions matching TRBD2. Trimming removed 4 bases from V and 3 bases from J; junction bases left unmatched: 8. The CDR3 runs to 15 residues. Germline V gene lookup returns CDR1 SGHRS and CDR2 YFSETQ. CDR3 protein: CASSPTSGDFYEQYF. DNA of the CDR3: TGCGCCAGCAGCCCGACTAGCGGTGATTTCTACGAGCAGTACTTC.

In its sample, this clone was seen a few times. The chain uses TRBV10-3 and TRBJ1-6; D remains unclear. CDR1 is ENHRY and CDR2 is SYGVKD in the germline V gene. This CDR3 region has 13 residues. Deletions cut 0 bases from V and 13 bases from J, with 10 bases between. The DNA for the CDR3 is TGTGCCATCAGTGAGTCGATGGGCCAGCCCCTCCACTTT. Translating it yields CAISESMGQPLHF.

The V and J genes are TRBV10-3 and TRBJ2-5, with D uncertain. Per germline, CDR1 ENHRY and CDR2 SYGVKD. This CDR3 is built from 14 residues. Deletions cut 0 bases from V and 5 bases from J, with 10 bases between. The chain's CDR3 is CAISESGTRETQYF. In DNA, the CDR3 is TGTGCCATCAGTGAGTCGGGCACAAGGGAGACCCAGTACTTC.

The gene calls are TRBV28 and TRBJ1-1; D remains unclear. This CDR3 has 10 residues. The V gene's germline CDR1 is MDHEN and CDR2 SYDVKM. In nucleotides, the CDR3 is TGTGGAGTCTCGAACACTGAAGCTTTCTTT. Translating it yields CGVSNTEAFF. Looking up the rest from reference TRBV28 and TRBJ1-1 gives the full variable domain: DVKVTQSSRYLVKRTGEKVFLECVQDMDHENMFWYRQDPGLGLRLIYFSYDVKMKEKGDIPEGYSVSREKKERFSLILESASTNQTSMYLCGVSNTEAFFGQGTRLTVV.

The chain has TRBV27 and TRBJ1-2, with 7 bases lining up with TRBD1. Trimming took 5 bases from V and 4 from J; bases not matched to a gene: 4. Germline CDR1 reads MNHEY; CDR2 reads SMNVEV (reference sequence). The CDR3 is 13 residues long. DNA for the CDR3: TGTGCCAGCAGTGTAGACAGGGTCTATGGCTACACCTTC. As protein: CASSVDRVYGYTF.

This chain connects TRBV6-1 to TRBJ2-5; D possibly corresponds to TRBD2 (6 bases). Deletions cut 3 bases from V and 4 bases from J, with 21 bases between. This CDR3 has 17 residues. Germline-derived CDR1 and CDR2 are MNHNS and SASEGT. Here the CDR3 DNA reads TGTGCCAGCAGTGATCGGAGGGGAATAGGGTTAGGAGAGACCCAGTACTTC. This translates into CASSDRRGIGLGETQYF.

V gene TRBV28 combines with J gene TRBJ1-5, with TRBD1 matching over 7 bases. V was pared by 5 bases and J by 1 base, with 8 bases of the junction left unmatched. CDR1 MDHEN and CDR2 SYDVKM come from the germline V gene. CDR3 length: 16 residues. CDR3 protein: CASSTRLQGSNQPQHF. The DNA for the CDR3 is TGTGCCAGCAGTACTCGGCTACAGGGGAGCAATCAGCCCCAGCATTTT.

The chain couples TRBV7-2 to TRBJ2-7; D is ambiguous. The germline gives CDR1 SGHTA, CDR2 FQGNSA. CDR3 size: 13 residues. Between the trimmed V and J ends, which lost 1 base and 3 bases, there was a span of 7 bases. For the CDR3, the DNA is TGTGCCAGCAGCTTAGACTTCCTCTACGAGCAGTACTTC. Its translation: CASSLDFLYEQYF. Based on the CDR3 plus reference TRBV7-2 and TRBJ2-7, the full variable domain is GAGVSQSPSNKVTEKGKDVELRCDPISGHTALYWYRQSLGQGLEFLIYFQGNSAPDKSGLPSDRFSAERTGGSVSTLTIQRTQQEDSAVYLCASSLDFLYEQYFGPGTRLTVT.

This sequence joins TRBV7-9 and TRBJ1-1; D gene unclear. Germline lookup yields CDR1 SEHNR and CDR2 FQNEAQ (reference sequence). The CDR3 is 15 amino acids. V was clipped by 0 bases and J by 3 bases, with 11 bases between them. CDR3 DNA sequence: TGTGCCAGCAGCTTAGCCCCGAGCCCGTACACTGAAGCTTTCTTT. Its protein product is CASSLAPSPYTEAFF.

This clone was seen a single time. V gene TRBV15 combines with J gene TRBJ1-1; 9 bases match TRBD1. From germline, CDR1 is LNHNV and CDR2 YYDKDF (reference sequence). CDR3 length equals 19 residues. Unmatched junction bases numbered 15, after V lost 0 bases and J lost 4 bases. The DNA of the CDR3 is TGTGCCACCAGCAGAGATAACAGGGGGCATCGTCGGGGTGGCACTGAAGCTTTCTTT. Protein product: CATSRDNRGHRRGGTEAFF.

This clone has only one observation. V usage is TRBV7-8 and J usage is TRBJ1-4; the D is unclear. The ends were cut back, 1 base at V and 7 bases at J, with 7 bases in the middle. The CDR3 has 13 residues. Germline CDR1 reads SGHVS; CDR2 reads FQNEAQ. CDR3: CASSLGSREKLFF. In DNA form, the CDR3 reads TGTGCCAGCAGCTTAGGTTCTCGTGAAAAACTGTTTTTT.

The chain combines TRBV19 with TRBJ2-2; TRBD1 matches 8 bases. Germline trimming cut 8 bases from V and 7 bases from J; bases unmatched to any gene: 15. Germline V CDR1 and CDR2: LNHDA, SQIVND (reference sequence). The CDR3 has 16 amino acids. The CDR3 sequence is CASLSRGRGFGGELFF. As DNA, the CDR3 is TGTGCCAGTTTAAGCAGGGGGCGCGGATTTGGCGGGGAGCTGTTTTTT.

The gene calls are TRBV6-1 and TRBJ2-4, with TRBD2 matching 14 bases. After removal of 4 bases from V and 0 bases from J, the junction contained 5 bases not matched to a gene. In germline, CDR1 is MNHNS, CDR2 SASEGT. CDR3 length: 18 residues. Written as DNA, the CDR3 is TGTGCCAGCAGTGCGACTAGCGGGAGGGTATTAGCCAAAAACATTCAGTACTTC. It encodes CASSATSGRVLAKNIQYF.

The chain employs TRBV13 and TRBJ2-7; possibly TRBD1 for D (5 bases). Per germline, CDR1 PRHDT and CDR2 FYEKMQ (reference sequence). The CDR3 is 12 amino acids. Trimming removed 5 bases at V and 5 bases at J, with 10 bases between. CDR3 region: CASSPAGNEQYF. For the CDR3, the DNA is TGTGCCAGCAGCCCCGCAGGGAACGAGCAGTACTTC.